This T cell receptor beta chain emerged from a study of T cell repertoires in cytomegalovirus infection. A few counts support this clonotype. Its specificity is unknown. This CDR3 spans 17 amino acids. CDR1 MNHEY and CDR2 SMNVEV come from the germline V gene (reference sequence). J was trimmed by 4 bases and V by 3 bases; bases with no gene match: 8. TCRdb recomputed calls from the reads with MiXCR, one row per CDR3 protein. Here the sample spans about 900,000 distinct CDR3 sequences, 31% being singletons. The chain couples TRBV27 to TRBJ2-3, with 12 bases matching TRBD2. The sequence derives from a human donor in good health (CMV status not recorded). Some clones in this sample may be carry-over from other donors' samples. The specimen was cultured CD8+ T cells from PBMCs, collected from culture after CMV antigen stimulation. CDR3 sequence reads: CASSFPTSGGPPDTQYF. CDR3 in DNA: TGTGCCAGCAGTTTCCCCACTAGCGGGGGGCCCCCAGATACGCAGTATTTT.